This TCR beta chain was identified in a study of cytomegalovirus exposure and HLA in healthy donors. General study findings and limits: Indistinguishable V segments, including TRBV6-2 and TRBV6-3, were excluded. Rare TCR sequences predominated, though certain public TCRs were found in many donors.

To note about this clone: Antigen unknown.

The CDR3 has 16 amino acids. V lost 4 bases and J lost 6; bases outside the gene matches: 11. The germline gives CDR1 MNHEY, CDR2 SMNVEV (reference sequence). The PCR made use of 60 Vbeta and 13 Jbeta primers. Profiling relied on immunoSEQ multiplex PCR, and the TCRdb table lists in-frame clones only, not all of them. In the table there are approximately 100,000 clones, around 75% of which are singletons. The V and J genes are TRBV27 and TRBJ1-2; 10 bases match TRBD1. The origin of this receptor is a man in his late teens or twenties in good health and CMV-seropositive. The material sequenced was PBMCs. CDR3 bases: TGTGCCAGCAGTTCGAAAAGGACAGGGGGGCTGGATGGCTACACCTTC. Translated, it gives CASSSKRTGGLDGYTF.